This T cell receptor beta chain was obtained from a study of regulatory T cells. Study findings and constraints: In CD3G-deficient patients, conventional CD4+ T cells were enriched for hydrophobic CDR3 residues at positions 6 and 7. Skewed V and J usage and few unique V-J pairs marked patient repertoires, most in Tregs.

On this clone itself: Antigen specificity is unknown.

There are 14 residues in the CDR3. V dropped 3 bases and J dropped 8 bases, with 13 bases sitting between them. Germline CDR1 reads MDHEN; CDR2 reads SYDVKM. The PCR used 52 TRBV and 13 TRBJ primers. Profiling relied on immunoSEQ multiplex PCR, and the TCRdb table lists in-frame clones only, not all of them. Of over 35,000 clones in the sample, 89% were seen once. The chain links TRBV28 to TRBJ1-4; the D gene is possibly TRBD1 (5 bases). Sequencing was done on a sample of conventional CD4+ T cells sorted from blood. This clonotype was sampled from a young adult with CD3G deficiency. CDR3 sequence reads: CASSLGGEGEKLFF. The CDR3 bases are TGTGCCAGCAGTTTGGGGGGGGAGGGCGAAAAACTGTTTTTT.